The sequence of this T cell receptor beta chain was determined in a study of blood T cells in healthy people across ages. Broader study findings: The long-lived group displayed more naive CD4+ cells, plus higher diversity, than the aged donors did. Per million T cells, the diversity of TCR beta decreased roughly linearly as age advanced.

CDR1 and CDR2 (germline): SEHNR, FQNEAQ (reference sequence). The CDR3 is 13 residues long. V was pared by 5 bases and J by 11 bases, with 18 bases between. This clonotype was found once. No antigen is known for it. Sample-barcoded 5' priming and a J-beta primer mix drove a second PCR of roughly 7 to 11 cycles. From each sample, at least 2.5 million paired-end reads containing CDR3 were obtained. In TCRdb, the 5' RACE reads were re-called with MiXCR into one record per CDR3 protein. The sample lists about 640,000 distinct CDR3 sequences, around three fifths occurring once. Each of the donors had 8 to 10 milliliters of peripheral blood drawn into EDTA-treated Vacutainer tubes.

This receptor was obtained from a man between 60 and 75 years old in good health. The V call is TRBV7-9, the J call TRBJ2-5; D is possibly TRBD2 (5 bases). Sequences were obtained from blood. CDR3: CASSPTHLAEQYF. The DNA of the CDR3 is TGTGCCAGCAGCCCCACGCACCTAGCAGAGCAGTACTTC.